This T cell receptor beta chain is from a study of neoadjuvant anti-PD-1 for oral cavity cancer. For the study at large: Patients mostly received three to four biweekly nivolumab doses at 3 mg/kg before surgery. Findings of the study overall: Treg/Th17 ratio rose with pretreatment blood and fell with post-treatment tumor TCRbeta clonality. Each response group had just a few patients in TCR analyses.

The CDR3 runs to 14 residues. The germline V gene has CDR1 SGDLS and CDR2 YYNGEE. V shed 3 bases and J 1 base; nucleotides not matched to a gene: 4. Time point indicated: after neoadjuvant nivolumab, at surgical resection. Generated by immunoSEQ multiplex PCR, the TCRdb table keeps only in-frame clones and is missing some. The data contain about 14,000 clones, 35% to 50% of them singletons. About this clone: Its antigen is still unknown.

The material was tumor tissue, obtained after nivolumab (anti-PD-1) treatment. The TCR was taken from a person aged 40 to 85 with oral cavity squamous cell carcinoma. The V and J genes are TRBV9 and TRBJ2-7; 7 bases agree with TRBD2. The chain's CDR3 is CASSAWTSSYEQYF. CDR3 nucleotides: TGTGCCAGCAGCGCTTGGACTAGTTCCTACGAGCAGTACTTC.